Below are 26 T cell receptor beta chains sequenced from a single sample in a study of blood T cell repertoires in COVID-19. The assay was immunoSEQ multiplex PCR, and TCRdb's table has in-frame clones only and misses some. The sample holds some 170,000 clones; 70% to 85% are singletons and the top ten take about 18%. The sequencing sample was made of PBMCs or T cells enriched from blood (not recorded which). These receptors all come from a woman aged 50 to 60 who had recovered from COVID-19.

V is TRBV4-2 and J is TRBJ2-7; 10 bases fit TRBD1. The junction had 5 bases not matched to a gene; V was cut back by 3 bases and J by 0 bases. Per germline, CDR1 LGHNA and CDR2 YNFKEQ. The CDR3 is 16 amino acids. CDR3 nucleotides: TGTGCCAGCAGCCATGCCCGGGACAGGGGCTCCTACGAGCAGTACTTC. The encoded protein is CASSHARDRGSYEQYF.

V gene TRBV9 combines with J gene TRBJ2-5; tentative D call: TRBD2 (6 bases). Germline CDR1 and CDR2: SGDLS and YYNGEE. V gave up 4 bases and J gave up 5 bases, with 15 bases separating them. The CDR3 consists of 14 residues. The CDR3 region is CASSPQTSTETQYF. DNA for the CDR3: TGTGCCAGCAGCCCCCAAACTAGCACCGAGACCCAGTACTTC.

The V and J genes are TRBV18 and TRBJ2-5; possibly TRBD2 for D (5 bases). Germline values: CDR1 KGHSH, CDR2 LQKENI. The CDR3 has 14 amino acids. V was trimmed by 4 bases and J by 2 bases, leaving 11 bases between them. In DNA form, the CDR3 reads TGTGCCAGCTCACTTTCTACGGGGCAAGAGACCCAGTACTTC. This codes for CASSLSTGQETQYF.

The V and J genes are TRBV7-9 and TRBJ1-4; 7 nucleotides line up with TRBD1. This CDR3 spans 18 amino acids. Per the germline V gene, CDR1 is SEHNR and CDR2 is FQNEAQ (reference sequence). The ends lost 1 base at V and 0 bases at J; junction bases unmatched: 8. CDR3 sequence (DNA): TGTGCCAGCAGCTTAGGCCTTGGGACAGAAGCAACTAATGAAAAACTGTTTTTT. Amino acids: CASSLGLGTEATNEKLFF.

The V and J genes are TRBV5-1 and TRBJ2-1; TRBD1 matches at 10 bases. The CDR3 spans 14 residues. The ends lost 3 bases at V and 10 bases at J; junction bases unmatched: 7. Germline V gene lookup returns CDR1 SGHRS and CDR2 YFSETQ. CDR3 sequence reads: CASSWGTGVREQFF. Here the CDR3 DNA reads TGCGCCAGCAGCTGGGGGACAGGGGTTCGGGAGCAGTTCTTC.

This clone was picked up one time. As DNA, the CDR3 is TGTGCCGGGGGAGGGACAGGAGGGAAGAACACTGAAGCTTTCTTT. Translating it yields CAGGGTGGKNTEAFF. The chain carries TRBV6-5 and TRBJ1-1; 8 positions agree with TRBD1. This CDR3 spans 15 amino acids. Germline lookup yields CDR1 MNHEY and CDR2 SVGAGI. After removal of 11 bases from V and 1 base from J, the junction contained 12 bases not matched to a gene.

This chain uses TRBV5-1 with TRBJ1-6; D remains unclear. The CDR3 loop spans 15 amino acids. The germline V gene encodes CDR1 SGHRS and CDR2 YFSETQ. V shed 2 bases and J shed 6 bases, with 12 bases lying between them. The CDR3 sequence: CASSFSLMGNSPLHF. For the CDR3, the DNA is TGCGCCAGCAGCTTTAGCCTAATGGGTAATTCACCCCTCCACTTT.

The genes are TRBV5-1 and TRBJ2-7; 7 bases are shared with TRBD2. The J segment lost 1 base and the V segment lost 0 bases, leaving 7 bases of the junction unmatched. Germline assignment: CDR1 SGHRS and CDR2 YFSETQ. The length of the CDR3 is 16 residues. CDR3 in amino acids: CASSLGPLASSYEQYF. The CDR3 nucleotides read TGCGCCAGCAGCTTGGGACCACTAGCGTCGTCCTACGAGCAGTACTTC.

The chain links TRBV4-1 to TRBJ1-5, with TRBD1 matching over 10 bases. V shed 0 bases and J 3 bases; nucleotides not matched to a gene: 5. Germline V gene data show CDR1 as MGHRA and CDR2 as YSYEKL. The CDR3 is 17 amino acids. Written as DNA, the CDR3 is TGCGCCAGCAGCCAAGAGGGGACAGGGGCCTTCAATCAGCCCCAGCATTTT. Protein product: CASSQEGTGAFNQPQHF.

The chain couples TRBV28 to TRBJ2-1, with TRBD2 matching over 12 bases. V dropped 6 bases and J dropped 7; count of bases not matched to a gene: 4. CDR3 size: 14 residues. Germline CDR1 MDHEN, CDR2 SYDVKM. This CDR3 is CASSRLAGVNEQFF. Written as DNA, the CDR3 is TGTGCCAGCAGCCGACTAGCGGGAGTGAATGAGCAGTTCTTC.

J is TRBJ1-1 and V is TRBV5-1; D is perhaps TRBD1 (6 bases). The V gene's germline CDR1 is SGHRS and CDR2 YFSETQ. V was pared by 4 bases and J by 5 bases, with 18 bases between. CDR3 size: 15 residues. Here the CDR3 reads CASSVTGQTQTEAFF. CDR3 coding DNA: TGCGCCAGCAGCGTAACGGGACAAACCCAGACTGAAGCTTTCTTT.

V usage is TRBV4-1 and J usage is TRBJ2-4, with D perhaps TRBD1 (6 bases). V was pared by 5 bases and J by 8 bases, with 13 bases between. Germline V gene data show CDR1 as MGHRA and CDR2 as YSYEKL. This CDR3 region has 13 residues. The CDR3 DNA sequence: TGCGCCAGCAGCGATAGACAGGCGGACATTCAGTACTTC. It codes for CASSDRQADIQYF.

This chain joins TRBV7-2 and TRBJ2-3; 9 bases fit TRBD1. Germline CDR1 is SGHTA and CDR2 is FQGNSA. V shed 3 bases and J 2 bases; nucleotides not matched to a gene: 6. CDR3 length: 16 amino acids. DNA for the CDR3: TGTGCCAGCAGCTTGGCCGGGACAGGGAACACAGATACGCAGTATTTT. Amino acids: CASSLAGTGNTDTQYF.

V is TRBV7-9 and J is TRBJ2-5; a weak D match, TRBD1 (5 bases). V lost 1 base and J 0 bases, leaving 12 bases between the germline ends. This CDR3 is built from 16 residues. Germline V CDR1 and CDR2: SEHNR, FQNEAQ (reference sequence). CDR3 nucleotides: TGTGCCAGCAGCTTAGATAGGGGCCGGTACCAAGAGACCCAGTACTTC. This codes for CASSLDRGRYQETQYF.

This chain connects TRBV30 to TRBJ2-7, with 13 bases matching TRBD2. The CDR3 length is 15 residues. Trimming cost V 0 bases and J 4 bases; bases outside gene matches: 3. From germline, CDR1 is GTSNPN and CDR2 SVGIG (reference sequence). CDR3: CAWSVGTSGAYEQYF. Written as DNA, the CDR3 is TGTGCCTGGAGTGTGGGGACTAGCGGGGCTTACGAGCAGTACTTC.

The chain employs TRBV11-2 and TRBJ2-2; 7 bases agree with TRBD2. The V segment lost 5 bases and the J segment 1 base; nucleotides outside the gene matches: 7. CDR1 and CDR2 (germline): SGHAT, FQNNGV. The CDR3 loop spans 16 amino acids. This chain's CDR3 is CASSRWGLRNTGELFF. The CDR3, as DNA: TGTGCCAGCAGCCGCTGGGGACTAAGGAACACCGGGGAGCTGTTTTTT.

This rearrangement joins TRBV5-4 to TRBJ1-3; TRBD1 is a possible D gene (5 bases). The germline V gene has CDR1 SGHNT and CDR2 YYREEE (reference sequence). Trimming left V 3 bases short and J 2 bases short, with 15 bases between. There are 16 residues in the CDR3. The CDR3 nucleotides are TGTGCCAGCAGCTCGTGGGGGGAGGTAGCTGGAAACACCATATATTTT. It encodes CASSSWGEVAGNTIYF.

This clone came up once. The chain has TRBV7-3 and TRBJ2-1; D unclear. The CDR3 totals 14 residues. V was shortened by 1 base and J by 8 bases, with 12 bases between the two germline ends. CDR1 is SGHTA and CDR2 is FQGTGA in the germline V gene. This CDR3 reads CASSLNPPSDEQFF. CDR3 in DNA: TGTGCCAGCAGCTTAAACCCGCCCAGCGATGAGCAGTTCTTC.

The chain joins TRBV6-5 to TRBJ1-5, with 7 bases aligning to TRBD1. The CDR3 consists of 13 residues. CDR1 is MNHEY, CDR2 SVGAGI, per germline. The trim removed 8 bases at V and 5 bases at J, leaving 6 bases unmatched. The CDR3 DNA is TGTGCCAGCGTGGATCAGGGGGATCAGCCCCAGCATTTT. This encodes CASVDQGDQPQHF.

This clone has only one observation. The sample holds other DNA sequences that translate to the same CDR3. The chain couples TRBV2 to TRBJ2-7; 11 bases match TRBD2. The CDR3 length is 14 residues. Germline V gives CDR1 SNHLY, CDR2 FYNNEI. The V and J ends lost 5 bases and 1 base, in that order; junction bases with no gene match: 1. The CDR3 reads CASSRTSGSYEQYF. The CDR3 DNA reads TGTGCCAGCAGTCGGACTAGCGGGTCCTACGAGCAGTACTTC.

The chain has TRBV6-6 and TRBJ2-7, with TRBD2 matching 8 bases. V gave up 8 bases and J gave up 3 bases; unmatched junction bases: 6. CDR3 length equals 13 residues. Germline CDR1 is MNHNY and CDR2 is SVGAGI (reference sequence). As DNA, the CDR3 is TGTGCCAGCGGAACTAGCGGATTCTACGAGCAGTACTTC. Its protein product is CASGTSGFYEQYF.

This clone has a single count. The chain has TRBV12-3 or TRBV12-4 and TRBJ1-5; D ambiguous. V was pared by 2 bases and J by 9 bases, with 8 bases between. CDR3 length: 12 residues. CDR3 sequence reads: CASSLTTVPQHF. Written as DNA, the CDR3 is TGTGCCAGCAGTTTAACGACTGTGCCCCAGCATTTT.

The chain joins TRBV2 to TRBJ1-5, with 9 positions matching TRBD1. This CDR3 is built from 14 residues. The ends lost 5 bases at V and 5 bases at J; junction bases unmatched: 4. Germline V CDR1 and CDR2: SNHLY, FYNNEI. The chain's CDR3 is CASSPTGGDQPQHF. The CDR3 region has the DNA TGTGCCAGCAGTCCAACAGGGGGCGATCAGCCCCAGCATTTT.

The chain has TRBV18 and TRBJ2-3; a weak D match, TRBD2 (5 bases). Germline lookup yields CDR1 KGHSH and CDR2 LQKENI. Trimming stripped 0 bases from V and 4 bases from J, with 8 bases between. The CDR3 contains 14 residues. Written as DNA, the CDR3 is TGTGCCAGCTCACCACCATCCGGGGCAGATACGCAGTATTTT. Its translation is CASSPPSGADTQYF.

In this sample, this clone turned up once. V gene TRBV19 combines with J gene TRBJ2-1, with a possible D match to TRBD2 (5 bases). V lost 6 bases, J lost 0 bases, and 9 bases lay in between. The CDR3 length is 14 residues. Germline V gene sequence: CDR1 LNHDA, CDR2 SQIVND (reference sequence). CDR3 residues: CASRTTSSYNEQFF. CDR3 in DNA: TGTGCCAGTAGGACTACGAGCTCCTACAATGAGCAGTTCTTC.

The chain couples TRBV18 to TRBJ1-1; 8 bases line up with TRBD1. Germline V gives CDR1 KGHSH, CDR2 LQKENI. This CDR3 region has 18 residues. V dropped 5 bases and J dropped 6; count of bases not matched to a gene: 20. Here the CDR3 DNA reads TGTGCCAGCTCATCTTCTGGACAGGGACGGGGATTGGGGTCTGAAGCTTTCTTT. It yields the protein CASSSSGQGRGLGSEAFF.